One and the same sample provided the 25 T cell receptor beta chains below, sequenced in a study of OX40 agonist ivuxolimab in advanced cancers. Libraries were prepared through the immunoSEQ multiplex PCR assay. TCRdb provides this immuneACCESS table in a form limited to in-frame rearrangements. Some clones are lacking; in checked studies, under half of them reflect an unresolved V gene, and why the rest are absent is not known. This sample lists some 80,000 clones; roughly 90% were detected once. The ten largest clones capture 7% to 9.5% of the sample. The sample here was CD4+ or CD8+ T cells sorted from blood, taken in a trial of the OX40 agonist ivuxolimab. The receptors were sampled from an adult with an advanced solid tumor such as melanoma, head and neck, liver or kidney cancer.

This chain links TRBV4-2 with TRBJ2-2, with a tentative D call TRBD2 (6 bases). The germline V gene has CDR1 LGHNA and CDR2 YNFKEQ. V was pared by 0 bases and J by 5 bases, with 13 bases between. The length of the CDR3 is 16 residues. The CDR3 DNA follows: TGTGCCAGCAGCCAAGATCACGGGGGAGAGACCGGGGAGCTGTTTTTT. Translated: CASSQDHGGETGELFF.

The rearrangement uses TRBV5-1 and TRBJ2-5, with TRBD2 matching over 11 bases. Germline V gene sequence: CDR1 SGHRS, CDR2 YFSETQ. This CDR3 is built from 16 residues. With 4 bases clipped from V and 1 base from J, the junction kept 6 bases outside the gene matches. DNA of the CDR3: TGCGCCAGCAGCGGGATAGCGGGGGGGCCCCAAGAGACCCAGTACTTC. This sequence encodes CASSGIAGGPQETQYF.

J is TRBJ1-5 and V is TRBV6-6; the D is unclear. The V end was cut by 2 bases, the J end by 7 bases, with 6 bases between. The CDR3 sequence is 12 residues long. The V gene's germline CDR1 is MNHNY and CDR2 SVGAGI (reference sequence). The CDR3 region is CASSYAEQPQHF. The CDR3 DNA follows: TGTGCCAGCAGTTACGCCGAACAGCCCCAGCATTTT.

V and J are TRBV13 and TRBJ2-3, with TRBD2 matching over 9 bases. V lost 0 bases and J lost 7; bases outside the gene matches: 17. Germline V gene data show CDR1 as PRHDT and CDR2 as FYEKMQ (reference sequence). This CDR3 is built from 19 residues. The CDR3 sequence: CASSLGALAGGAPAHTQYF. In DNA form, the CDR3 reads TGTGCCAGCAGCTTAGGTGCTCTCGCGGGGGGGGCCCCGGCCCATACGCAGTATTTT.

The V gene is TRBV27, the J gene TRBJ2-5, with D perhaps matching TRBD2 (6 bases). V lost 9 bases, J lost 2 bases, and 19 bases lay in between. CDR1 is MNHEY, CDR2 SMNVEV, per germline (reference sequence). CDR3 length: 15 amino acids. The CDR3 coding sequence is TGTGCCAGTGGGGAGGAGGGACCCCAACAAGAGACCCAGTACTTC. Its translation is CASGEEGPQQETQYF.

The V gene is TRBV6-5, the J gene TRBJ2-1, with TRBD2 matching 12 bases. V lost 6 bases to trimming and J lost 5 bases; unmatched junction nucleotides: 5. The CDR3 sequence is 15 residues long. Germline CDR1 is MNHEY and CDR2 is SVGAGI. DNA of the CDR3: TGTGCCAGCAGCCATCTAGCGGGGGGGAACAATGAGCAGTTCTTC. Translating gives CASSHLAGGNNEQFF.

V usage is TRBV6-5 and J usage is TRBJ1-3; 8 bases are shared with TRBD1. The V and J ends lost 6 bases and 0 bases, in that order; junction bases with no gene match: 4. CDR3 length: 15 residues. CDR1 MNHEY and CDR2 SVGAGI come from the germline V gene. The CDR3 DNA is TGTGCCAGCAGAGGACAGGGAGGCTCTGGAAACACCATATATTTT. It is translated as CASRGQGGSGNTIYF.

Here the CDR3 reads CASSLLAGATYEQYF. The DNA of the CDR3 is TGTGCCAGCAGCTTATTAGCGGGGGCCACCTACGAGCAGTACTTC. This chain joins TRBV7-8 and TRBJ2-7; 9 bases match TRBD2. J gave up 2 bases and V 2 bases, and 4 bases lay outside the gene matches. Germline CDR1 is SGHVS and CDR2 is FQNEAQ. This CDR3 has 15 amino acids.

This clone was recorded only once. The chain has TRBV7-8 and TRBJ1-2; no reliable D call. The ends were cut back, 1 base at V and 4 bases at J, with 10 bases in the middle. CDR3 length equals 14 residues. Germline V gives CDR1 SGHVS, CDR2 FQNEAQ. Here the CDR3 DNA reads TGTGCCAGCAGCTTAGAGGTGGGGATCTATGGCTACACCTTC. Residues: CASSLEVGIYGYTF.

The rearrangement links TRBV13 to TRBJ2-1, with D uncertain. The CDR3 consists of 15 residues. The V gene's germline CDR1 is PRHDT and CDR2 FYEKMQ (reference sequence). V lost 5 bases and J 6 bases, leaving 17 bases between the germline ends. The CDR3 nucleotides are TGTGCCAGCAGCAATCGATTTACCCCTGCCAATGAGCAGTTCTTC. This translates into CASSNRFTPANEQFF.

This clone was found a few times. The V and J genes are TRBV6-1 and TRBJ1-5; D gene ambiguous. This CDR3 region has 14 residues. Germline V gene sequence: CDR1 MNHNS, CDR2 SASEGT. The V end was cut by 2 bases, the J end by 1 base, with 6 bases between. The CDR3 sequence is CASSEWGSNQPQHF. In DNA, the CDR3 is TGTGCCAGCAGTGAATGGGGAAGCAATCAGCCCCAGCATTTT.

V and J are TRBV2 and TRBJ2-7, with D possibly TRBD1 on 6 matching bases. The V and J ends lost 11 bases and 0 bases respectively, with 20 bases between them. The CDR3 extends over 15 amino acids. The germline CDR1 and CDR2 sequences are SNHLY and FYNNEI. As DNA, the CDR3 is TGTGCCGGATCACACTCTCGGGACAACTCCTACGAGCAGTACTTC. Translation: CAGSHSRDNSYEQYF. The variable domain in full, with the rest retrieved from reference TRBV2 and TRBJ2-7, is EPEVTQTPSHQVTQMGQEVILRCVPISNHLYFYWYRQILGQKVEFLVSFYNNEISEKSEIFDDQFSVERPDGSNFTLKIRSTKLEDSAMYFCAGSHSRDNSYEQYFGPGTRLTVT.

This clone appeared once. V usage is TRBV7-9 and J usage is TRBJ2-3, with unresolved D. V lost 1 base, J lost 2 bases, and 10 bases lay in between. Germline loops: CDR1 SEHNR, CDR2 FQNEAQ (reference sequence). The CDR3 is 15 residues long. CDR3 in DNA: TGTGCCAGCAGCTTAGTGGTGGACCCCACAGATACGCAGTATTTT. Amino acids: CASSLVVDPTDTQYF.

The genes are TRBV9 and TRBJ2-7; tentative D call: TRBD2 (7 bases). Per the germline V gene, CDR1 is SGDLS and CDR2 is YYNGEE. V was clipped by 4 bases and J by 5 bases, with 25 bases between them. The CDR3 runs to 17 residues. The CDR3 nucleotides are TGTGCCAGCAGCTCGCCAGATGGGGGGGGCCCAGGAGACGAGCAGTACTTC. Its protein product is CASSSPDGGGPGDEQYF.

This clone was seen more than once but under ten times. The gene calls are TRBV2 and TRBJ1-2; D is undetermined. The V and J ends lost 1 base and 10 bases respectively, with 16 bases between them. CDR1 is SNHLY, CDR2 FYNNEI, per germline. The CDR3 is 14 amino acids. The DNA of the CDR3 is TGTGCCAGCAGTGAAGGTCCGACGGCCTCCGACTACACCTTC. Residues: CASSEGPTASDYTF.

J is TRBJ1-5 and V is TRBV27; D remains unclear. The V end was cut by 3 bases, the J end by 6 bases, with 6 bases between. Germline values: CDR1 MNHEY, CDR2 SMNVEV (reference sequence). This CDR3 region has 12 residues. CDR3 nucleotide sequence: TGTGCCAGCAGTTTGGTGGGTCAGCCCCAGCATTTT. This sequence encodes CASSLVGQPQHF.

The chain carries TRBV10-2 and TRBJ1-2, with TRBD1 identical over 7 bases. V was pared by 6 bases and J by 4 bases, with 11 bases of the junction left unmatched. Per the germline V gene, CDR1 is WSHSY and CDR2 is SAAADI. The CDR3 runs to 15 residues. CDR3 loop: CASRTPEGAGYGYTF. In nucleotides, the CDR3 is TGCGCCAGCAGGACTCCGGAGGGGGCGGGCTATGGCTACACCTTC.

The V gene is TRBV15, the J gene TRBJ1-4; 11 bases match TRBD1. After removal of 0 bases from V and 8 bases from J, the junction contained 5 bases not matched to a gene. Germline V lookup: CDR1 LNHNV, CDR2 YYDKDF (reference sequence). The CDR3 contains 16 residues. CDR3 residues: CATSRDRGTGGEKLFF. CDR3 coding DNA: TGTGCCACCAGCAGAGATCGTGGGACAGGGGGAGAAAAACTGTTTTTT. Looking up the rest from reference TRBV15 and TRBJ1-4 gives the full variable domain: DAMVIQNPRYQVTQFGKPVTLSCSQTLNHNVMYWYQQKSSQAPKLLFHYYDKDFNNEADTPDNFQSRRPNTSFCFLDIRSPGLGDTAMYLCATSRDRGTGGEKLFFGSGTQLSVL.

This clone has just one count. The chain uses TRBV4-1 and TRBJ2-1; 11 bases fit TRBD2. Germline V gives CDR1 MGHRA, CDR2 YSYEKL. The CDR3 sequence is 15 residues long. The ends lost 4 bases at V and 8 bases at J; junction bases unmatched: 7. The CDR3 loop reads CASSPPGTSGHEQFF. The CDR3 nucleotides read TGCGCCAGCAGCCCCCCCGGGACTAGCGGCCATGAGCAGTTCTTC.

V usage is TRBV2 and J usage is TRBJ2-7; D is ambiguous. This CDR3 contains 14 residues. Looked up from germline, CDR1 is SNHLY and CDR2 is FYNNEI. Deletions cut 3 bases from V and 5 bases from J, with 14 bases between. The CDR3 sequence: CASSDSDQDHEQYF. DNA of the CDR3: TGTGCCAGCAGTGATTCAGACCAAGACCACGAGCAGTACTTC. Together with reference TRBV2 and TRBJ2-7, the CDR3 gives the full variable domain: EPEVTQTPSHQVTQMGQEVILRCVPISNHLYFYWYRQILGQKVEFLVSFYNNEISEKSEIFDDQFSVERPDGSNFTLKIRSTKLEDSAMYFCASSDSDQDHEQYFGPGTRLTVT.

The gene calls are TRBV27 and TRBJ2-3; 12 bases align to TRBD2. Unmatched junction bases numbered 8, after V lost 1 base and J lost 9 bases. This CDR3 is 16 amino acids long. CDR1 is MNHEY and CDR2 is SMNVEV in the germline V gene (reference sequence). The CDR3 region has the DNA TGTGCCAGCAGTTTATTTGCTAGCGGGGGGGCCTGGACGCAGTATTTT. It codes for CASSLFASGGAWTQYF.

J is TRBJ2-7 and V is TRBV29-1, with D possibly being TRBD1 (6 bases). CDR3 length: 13 amino acids. Trimming took 7 bases from V and 0 from J, leaving 13 bases between them. In germline, CDR1 is SQVTM, CDR2 ANQGSEA. CDR3 protein: CSGRDTSSYEQYF. In DNA form, the CDR3 reads TGCAGCGGCCGGGACACATCCTCCTACGAGCAGTACTTC.

The gene calls are TRBV7-9 and TRBJ2-2, with 7 bases aligning to TRBD1. J was trimmed by 1 base and V by 5 bases; bases with no gene match: 4. Germline V gene sequence: CDR1 SEHNR, CDR2 FQNEAQ (reference sequence). The CDR3 totals 15 residues. For the CDR3, the DNA is TGTGCCAGCAGCGCCCGGGACAGGAACACCGGGGAGCTGTTTTTT. This gives the protein CASSARDRNTGELFF.

This chain joins TRBV7-9 and TRBJ1-1; no definite D call. The CDR3 length is 13 residues. The ends were cut back, 0 bases at V and 6 bases at J, with 8 bases in the middle. The germline gives CDR1 SEHNR, CDR2 FQNEAQ (reference sequence). CDR3 in amino acids: CASSLAPGAEAFF. The CDR3, as DNA: TGTGCCAGCAGCTTAGCGCCTGGGGCTGAAGCTTTCTTT.

The gene calls are TRBV6-5 and TRBJ2-1; 10 bases match TRBD2. The CDR3 runs 16 residues. Trimming removed 0 bases from V and 5 bases from J; junction bases left unmatched: 4. Germline CDR1 is MNHEY and CDR2 is SVGAGI. CDR3 loop: CASSYSMLAGDNEQFF. CDR3 sequence (DNA): TGTGCCAGCAGTTACTCGATGCTAGCGGGAGACAATGAGCAGTTCTTC.